A selection of T cell receptor beta chains follows, all from one sample in a study of T cell responses to AZD1222 COVID-19 vaccine. Profiling relied on immunoSEQ multiplex PCR, and the TCRdb table lists in-frame clones only, not all of them. This sample carries tens of thousands of clones, approximately 83% of them seen once, and the ten largest clones take about 6%. The sample consisted of peripheral blood, taken on day 0 of AZD1222 vaccination. The receptor set was obtained from an adult in good health. Each CDR3 is given with its conserved first and last residue. Fields, in order: CDR3 DNA, CDR3 protein, J gene, V gene, clone size, CDR3 length, D gene. The D gene is left open where the match is weak. Rows may omit the clone size; those that give it use once, few, many or a size class.

CDR3nt: TGTGCCAGCAGCCAAGATCTAGGAGGTCTTAATGGCTACACCTTC; CDR3aa: CASSQDLGGLNGYTF; j_gene: TRBJ1-2; v_gene: TRBV14; abundance: -; len: 15; d_gene: -
CDR3nt: TGTGCCAGCAGTGCCACGGCCGGGGAGCTGTTTTTT; CDR3aa: CASSATAGELFF; j_gene: TRBJ2-2; v_gene: TRBV6-2/TRBV6-3; abundance: -; len: 12; d_gene: -
CDR3nt: TGCGCCAGCAGCTTGGAGCAGGGGTCTGAAGCTTTCTTT; CDR3aa: CASSLEQGSEAFF; j_gene: TRBJ1-1; v_gene: TRBV5-1; abundance: -; len: 13; d_gene: -
CDR3nt: TGTGCCAGCAGTTACCCCGGGAGTCCAGGGAATGAGCAGTTCTTC; CDR3aa: CASSYPGSPGNEQFF; j_gene: TRBJ2-1; v_gene: TRBV6-5; abundance: -; len: 15; d_gene: -
CDR3nt: TGTGCCAGCAGCTTCGCCAGACTAGCAGATACGCAGTATTTT; CDR3aa: CASSFARLADTQYF; j_gene: TRBJ2-3; v_gene: TRBV7-2; abundance: -; len: 14; d_gene: -
CDR3nt: TGTGCCAGCAGCCCATCCGGGGCCAGGGGAAATGAGCAGTTCTTC; CDR3aa: CASSPSGARGNEQFF; j_gene: TRBJ2-1; v_gene: TRBV3-1/TRBV3-2; abundance: -; len: 15; d_gene: -
CDR3nt: TGTGCCAGCAGATCAACAGGGGAAGAGCAGTACTTC; CDR3aa: CASRSTGEEQYF; j_gene: TRBJ2-7; v_gene: TRBV11-2; abundance: once; len: 12; d_gene: TRBD1
CDR3nt: TGTGCCGTGACAGGACAGGGGAGCACAGATACGCAGTATTTT; CDR3aa: CAVTGQGSTDTQYF; j_gene: TRBJ2-3; v_gene: TRBV10-3; abundance: -; len: 14; d_gene: TRBD1
CDR3nt: TGTGCCAGCAGCCGAGGGGCTTCCAGTGAGCAGTTCTTC; CDR3aa: CASSRGASSEQFF; j_gene: TRBJ2-1; v_gene: TRBV7-3; abundance: once; len: 13; d_gene: -
CDR3nt: TGTGCCACCAGCAGAGATACAGGCTATGGCTACACCTTC; CDR3aa: CATSRDTGYGYTF; j_gene: TRBJ1-2; v_gene: TRBV15; abundance: -; len: 13; d_gene: -
CDR3nt: TGTGCCAGTAGTCCCGGGACTACCCAAGAGACCCAGTACTTC; CDR3aa: CASSPGTTQETQYF; j_gene: TRBJ2-5; v_gene: TRBV19; abundance: -; len: 14; d_gene: TRBD2
CDR3nt: TGTGCCAGCAGCCGGGAGACAGGGACTTACGAGCAGTACTTC; CDR3aa: CASSRETGTYEQYF; j_gene: TRBJ2-7; v_gene: TRBV3-1/TRBV3-2; abundance: -; len: 14; d_gene: -
CDR3nt: TGTGCCAGCAGCTTAGCGGGCGGGAGTCGATCCTACGAGCAGTACTTC; CDR3aa: CASSLAGGSRSYEQYF; j_gene: TRBJ2-7; v_gene: TRBV11-1; abundance: -; len: 16; d_gene: TRBD2
CDR3nt: TGTGCCAGCAGTTATGGGGGAGAAAAAACTGAAGCTTTCTTT; CDR3aa: CASSYGGEKTEAFF; j_gene: TRBJ1-1; v_gene: TRBV6-2/TRBV6-3; abundance: -; len: 14; d_gene: -
CDR3nt: TGCGCCAGCAGCCTACAGGGATACGAGCAGTACTTC; CDR3aa: CASSLQGYEQYF; j_gene: TRBJ2-7; v_gene: TRBV5-1; abundance: -; len: 12; d_gene: -
CDR3nt: TGTGCCAGCAGCCAAGATCTACGGGTCAATCAGCCCCAGCATTTT; CDR3aa: CASSQDLRVNQPQHF; j_gene: TRBJ1-5; v_gene: TRBV3-1/TRBV3-2; abundance: -; len: 15; d_gene: -
CDR3nt: TGTGCCAGCAGCTTCGCGGGGGGGCTGGACGAGCAGTACTTC; CDR3aa: CASSFAGGLDEQYF; j_gene: TRBJ2-7; v_gene: TRBV7-9; abundance: once; len: 14; d_gene: TRBD2
CDR3nt: TGTGCCAGCAGCTCACAGACAGGGGGGATTGAAAAACTGTTTTTT; CDR3aa: CASSSQTGGIEKLFF; j_gene: TRBJ1-4; v_gene: TRBV5-4; abundance: -; len: 15; d_gene: TRBD1
CDR3nt: TGTGCCAGCAGTGAATGGAATGGAGGTCCCACTGAAGCTTTCTTT; CDR3aa: CASSEWNGGPTEAFF; j_gene: TRBJ1-1; v_gene: TRBV6-1; abundance: once; len: 15; d_gene: -
CDR3nt: TGTGCCAGTAGTACTCAGGGGCGAAGCAATCAGCCCCAGCATTTT; CDR3aa: CASSTQGRSNQPQHF; j_gene: TRBJ1-5; v_gene: TRBV19; abundance: -; len: 15; d_gene: -
CDR3nt: TGTGCCAGCAGCCTAAGGACAGCCATCTACGAGCAGTACTTC; CDR3aa: CASSLRTAIYEQYF; j_gene: TRBJ2-7; v_gene: TRBV7-8; abundance: -; len: 14; d_gene: -
CDR3nt: TGTGCTAGCAGCTCCGCGCTTCTTGGTCAGCCGGAGGGGGAGACCCAGTACTTC; CDR3aa: CASSSALLGQPEGETQYF; j_gene: TRBJ2-5; v_gene: TRBV7-7; abundance: -; len: 18; d_gene: -
CDR3nt: TGCGCCAGCAAAGAGAACACTGAAGCTTTCTTT; CDR3aa: CASKENTEAFF; j_gene: TRBJ1-1; v_gene: TRBV10-2; abundance: -; len: 11; d_gene: -
CDR3nt: TGTGCCAGCAGCTCCGGGACTAGCGGGAGGGGTGAGCAGTTCTTC; CDR3aa: CASSSGTSGRGEQFF; j_gene: TRBJ2-1; v_gene: TRBV7-3; abundance: -; len: 15; d_gene: TRBD2
CDR3nt: TGTGCCAGCAGCGGGGGTAACTACGAGCAGTACTTC; CDR3aa: CASSGGNYEQYF; j_gene: TRBJ2-7; v_gene: TRBV2; abundance: -; len: 12; d_gene: -
CDR3nt: TGTGCCAGCAGCTTGAGGCAGGGGGTCGTTTACGAGCAGTACTTC; CDR3aa: CASSLRQGVVYEQYF; j_gene: TRBJ2-7; v_gene: TRBV5-7; abundance: many; len: 15; d_gene: TRBD1